This is a list of T cell receptor beta chains from one sample in a study of cytomegalovirus exposure and HLA in healthy donors. Sequencing used immunoSEQ multiplex PCR; TCRdb keeps in-frame clones, though not all of them. The profile covers more than 50,000 clones, with about 85% appearing a single time and about 10% taken by the ten largest. The sample comprised PBMCs. Receptor source: a female donor in good health and CMV-seronegative. Each CDR3 is given with its conserved first and last residue. D genes are given only for firm matches. A row's size may be missing; if present it is once, few, many or a size class.

V gene,J gene,D gene,clone size,CDR3 DNA,CDR3 protein
TRBV5-1,TRBJ1-4,.,.,TGCGCCAGCAGCTTGGTTCCGGGGGGAGCTAATGAAAAACTGTTTTTT,CASSLVPGGANEKLFF
TRBV11-2,TRBJ2-5,.,.,TGTGCCAGCAGCTTAGGAGCCACTGGAGAAGAGACCCAGTACTTC,CASSLGATGEETQYF
TRBV6-4,TRBJ2-1,TRBD1,few,TGTGCCAGCAGTGACGGGACAGGGGGCAATGAGCAGTTCTTC,CASSDGTGGNEQFF
TRBV7-2,TRBJ2-2,.,.,TGTGCCAGCAGCTTAGTCGTGAGCAACACCGGGGAGCTGTTTTTT,CASSLVVSNTGELFF
TRBV6-6,TRBJ2-7,TRBD1,few,TGTGCCAGCAGTTATGGGGACAGGGGCGGGGGAAACTTC,CASSYGDRGGGNF
TRBV18,TRBJ2-7,.,.,TGTGCCAGCTCACCGGGGGGTTACGAGCAGTACTTC,CASSPGGYEQYF
TRBV6-6,TRBJ2-5,.,.,TGTGCCAGCGGAGTTGGAGAGACCCAGTACTTC,CASGVGETQYF
TRBV6-4,TRBJ2-3,TRBD2,.,TGTGCCAGCAGTGACTCTCCGGGGGGGCCAGATACGCAGTATTTT,CASSDSPGGPDTQYF
TRBV11-3,TRBJ2-5,.,.,TGTGCCAGCAGCTTAGGCGGGGTTCAAGAGACCCAGTACTTC,CASSLGGVQETQYF
TRBV27,TRBJ2-3,.,once,TGTGCCAGCAGTTTCCTCCCGGGTGATACGCAGTATTTT,CASSFLPGDTQYF
TRBV19,TRBJ2-1,TRBD2,.,TGTGCCAGTAGTATAGTGACTAGCGGGAGTTTGTACAATGAGCAGTTCTTC,CASSIVTSGSLYNEQFF
TRBV5-1,TRBJ1-2,.,.,TGCGCCAGCAGGTCACAGGGCCCCAACTATGGCTACACCTTC,CASRSQGPNYGYTF
TRBV19,TRBJ1-1,.,.,TGTGCCAGTAGTTACAGTGCGACCATGAACACTGAAGCTTTCTTT,CASSYSATMNTEAFF
TRBV11-2,TRBJ2-3,.,.,TGTGCCAGCAGCTTAGGCGGAGATACGCAGTATTTT,CASSLGGDTQYF
TRBV28,TRBJ2-7,.,.,TGTGCCAGCAGTCCCCGGGACACTTTCTCTTACGAGCAGTACTTC,CASSPRDTFSYEQYF
TRBV5-1,TRBJ2-6,.,.,TGCGCCAGCAGCCGGGGGGCAGGGGGCGGCTCTGGGGCCAACGTCCTGACTTTC,CASSRGAGGGSGANVLTF
TRBV6-4,TRBJ2-3,TRBD2,few,TGTGCCAGCAGTGAAGGCGGGGGGGCTGCAGATACGCAGTATTTT,CASSEGGGAADTQYF
TRBV6-5,TRBJ2-1,TRBD1,.,TGTGCCAGCACCTCACCTCGGACAGGGAGAAATGAGCAGTTCTTC,CASTSPRTGRNEQFF
TRBV7-9,TRBJ2-7,TRBD1,once,TGTTCCAGCAGCGCCCCCGGGACAGGGAAGGACGAGCAGTACTTC,CSSSAPGTGKDEQYF
TRBV4-1,TRBJ1-1,TRBD1,.,TGCGCCAGCAGCCGGGCACAGGGGAGTCGAACTGAAGCTTTCTTT,CASSRAQGSRTEAFF
TRBV5-4,TRBJ2-7,.,.,TGTGCCAGCAGCTCCGCAGGGTCTGTGGCCTACGAGCAGTACTTC,CASSSAGSVAYEQYF
TRBV30,TRBJ2-7,TRBD2,.,TGTGCCTGGAGTTCCGGGACTAGCGCTAACGAGCAGTACTTC,CAWSSGTSANEQYF
TRBV30,TRBJ2-5,TRBD1,.,TGTGCCTGGAGTGTAAGGGGGCGAGAGACCCAGTACTTC,CAWSVRGRETQYF
TRBV28,TRBJ2-2,TRBD1,.,TGTGCCAGCAGCCTCCTGACAGGGGGCACCGGGGAGCTGTTTTTT,CASSLLTGGTGELFF
TRBV6-5,TRBJ1-1,.,once,TGTGCCAGCAGTTTGGGGGGGAACACTGAAGCTTTCTTT,CASSLGGNTEAFF
TRBV6-1,TRBJ1-3,.,few,TGTGCCAGCAGGTCGACAGTCTCTGGAAACACCATATATTTT,CASRSTVSGNTIYF
TRBV9,TRBJ1-2,.,.,TGTGCCAGCAGCGAAGGACCCACAGGGAATACTAAGGATGGCTACACCTTC,CASSEGPTGNTKDGYTF
TRBV7-9,TRBJ2-4,TRBD1,.,TGTGCCAGCAGCTCACCGGGACAGGGGGCTTTTATCAAAAACATTCAGTACTTC,CASSSPGQGAFIKNIQYF
TRBV29-1,TRBJ2-5,.,.,TGCAGCGTTCGGGGAGAGACCCAGTACTTC,CSVRGETQYF
TRBV7-9,TRBJ2-7,.,.,TGTGCCAGCAGCTTAGTGTCGGGGAAAGCCTACGAGCAGTACTTC,CASSLVSGKAYEQYF
TRBV15,TRBJ2-4,TRBD2,.,TGTGCCACCAGCAGAGATCTCGCGGGGGTCGACATTCAGTACTTC,CATSRDLAGVDIQYF
TRBV7-9,TRBJ1-4,.,once,TGTGCCAGCAGCGTGGCGGGGCATGAAAAACTGTTTTTT,CASSVAGHEKLFF
TRBV2,TRBJ2-2,.,.,TGTGCCATCCGATACGGTGCCGGGGAGCTGTTTTTT,CAIRYGAGELFF
TRBV10-3,TRBJ1-1,.,.,TGTGCCATCAGTGAACAGGAGAACACTGAAGCTTTCTTT,CAISEQENTEAFF